A selection of T cell receptor beta chains follows, all from one sample in a study of beta chain features in type 1 diabetes. TCRdb's copy holds only in-frame clones and misses some; the assay was immunoSEQ multiplex PCR. The sample lists hundreds of thousands of clones, roughly 13% seen once, with less than 0.025% in the top ten. The sample consisted of naive CD4+ T cells from blood. Receptors were obtained from a man younger than 35 with type 1 diabetes. Both conserved end residues are part of each CDR3. The order of the fields is D gene, V gene, clone size, J gene, CDR3 DNA, CDR3 protein. The D gene is left open where the match is weak. The size entry is marked missing in some rows and otherwise reads once, few, many or a size class.

d_call: TRBD1
v_call: TRBV6-6
clone_size: few
j_call: TRBJ1-6
cdr3_nt: TGTGCCAGCAGCCGAACCGGGACAGATAATTCACCCCTCCACTTT
cdr3_aa: CASSRTGTDNSPLHF

d_call: -
v_call: TRBV6-1
clone_size: -
j_call: TRBJ2-5
cdr3_nt: TGTGCCAGCAGTGAAGTGGGGGGCACGGAGACCCAGTACTTC
cdr3_aa: CASSEVGGTETQYF

d_call: -
v_call: TRBV2
clone_size: few
j_call: TRBJ1-2
cdr3_nt: TGTGCCAGCAGTGAGTGGCAGGGCGACTATGGCTACACCTTC
cdr3_aa: CASSEWQGDYGYTF

d_call: TRBD2
v_call: TRBV7-9
clone_size: few
j_call: TRBJ2-1
cdr3_nt: TGTGCCAGCAGCCCCCCCGGGGGGAAGGATGAGCAGTTCTTC
cdr3_aa: CASSPPGGKDEQFF

d_call: -
v_call: TRBV28
clone_size: few
j_call: TRBJ2-7
cdr3_nt: TGTGCCAGCAGCCAGACAGTTTACGAGCAGTACTTC
cdr3_aa: CASSQTVYEQYF

d_call: TRBD2
v_call: TRBV2
clone_size: -
j_call: TRBJ2-7
cdr3_nt: TGTGCCAGCGGACTAGCGGGGTACGAGCAGTACTTC
cdr3_aa: CASGLAGYEQYF

d_call: -
v_call: TRBV9
clone_size: -
j_call: TRBJ1-3
cdr3_nt: TGTGCCAGCAGCGTAGGGGTGACTGACTCTGGAAACACCATATATTTT
cdr3_aa: CASSVGVTDSGNTIYF

d_call: -
v_call: TRBV29-1
clone_size: few
j_call: TRBJ1-5
cdr3_nt: TGCAGCGTTGCTGTGGGGGCCCCAGGGAATCAGCCCCAGCATTTT
cdr3_aa: CSVAVGAPGNQPQHF

d_call: TRBD1
v_call: TRBV4-1
clone_size: few
j_call: TRBJ1-2
cdr3_nt: TGCGCCAGCAGCCGAACCCGGGACAGAGCTAACTATGGCTACACCTTC
cdr3_aa: CASSRTRDRANYGYTF

d_call: TRBD1
v_call: TRBV5-6
clone_size: few
j_call: TRBJ1-1
cdr3_nt: TGTGCCAGCAGCTCGAATGATGACAGGGTGAACACTGAAGCTTTCTTT
cdr3_aa: CASSSNDDRVNTEAFF

d_call: -
v_call: TRBV11-2
clone_size: few
j_call: TRBJ2-3
cdr3_nt: TGTGCCAGCAGCCCCGGGACATCAGCAGATACGCAGTATTTT
cdr3_aa: CASSPGTSADTQYF

d_call: TRBD2
v_call: TRBV5-4
clone_size: -
j_call: TRBJ2-3
cdr3_nt: TGTGCCAGCAGCTTGGGTAGCGGGGGGGGATCCACAGATACGCAGTATTTT
cdr3_aa: CASSLGSGGGSTDTQYF

d_call: -
v_call: TRBV6-5
clone_size: few
j_call: TRBJ2-1
cdr3_nt: TGTGCCAGCAGTTATGGGTGGGGACGGATCTTC
cdr3_aa: CASSYGWGRIF

d_call: TRBD1
v_call: TRBV19
clone_size: -
j_call: TRBJ2-1
cdr3_nt: TGTGCCAGTAGGCAGGGGGTGGGCAGCAACAATGAGCAGTTCTTC
cdr3_aa: CASRQGVGSNNEQFF

d_call: TRBD1
v_call: TRBV28
clone_size: -
j_call: TRBJ2-7
cdr3_nt: TGTGCCACCGACAGGGACCCTTTCTACGAGCAGTACTTC
cdr3_aa: CATDRDPFYEQYF

d_call: TRBD1
v_call: TRBV28
clone_size: few
j_call: TRBJ2-1
cdr3_nt: TGTGCCAGCAGTCCTCCGGGACAGGGTGTTAATGAGCAGTTCTTC
cdr3_aa: CASSPPGQGVNEQFF

d_call: -
v_call: TRBV5-1
clone_size: -
j_call: TRBJ1-2
cdr3_nt: TGCGCCAGCAGCCCCCAGGTGGCAGGGGAGGCTGGCTACACCTTC
cdr3_aa: CASSPQVAGEAGYTF

d_call: TRBD2
v_call: TRBV30
clone_size: -
j_call: TRBJ2-1
cdr3_nt: TGTGCCTGGAGTGCACTAGCGGGGTTTCGCAATGAGCAGTTCTTC
cdr3_aa: CAWSALAGFRNEQFF

d_call: TRBD1
v_call: TRBV19
clone_size: few
j_call: TRBJ2-7
cdr3_nt: TGTGCCAGTAGTGACAGGGACGAGCAGTACTTC
cdr3_aa: CASSDRDEQYF

d_call: TRBD2
v_call: TRBV5-4
clone_size: -
j_call: TRBJ2-7
cdr3_nt: TGTGCCAGCAGCCCAAATCAGCGGGGGGCTGGCGAGCAGTACTTC
cdr3_aa: CASSPNQRGAGEQYF

d_call: -
v_call: TRBV5-1
clone_size: few
j_call: TRBJ2-2
cdr3_nt: TGCGCCAGCAGCCCCGGACAGACCTCCGACACCGGGGAGCTGTTTTTT
cdr3_aa: CASSPGQTSDTGELFF

d_call: -
v_call: TRBV5-1
clone_size: -
j_call: TRBJ2-7
cdr3_nt: TGCGCCAGCAGCTTCTCTATACAGGGTGACGAGCAGTACTTC
cdr3_aa: CASSFSIQGDEQYF

d_call: -
v_call: TRBV7-9
clone_size: few
j_call: TRBJ2-7
cdr3_nt: TGTGCCAGCAGCTTAGCTGTACTTGGCTACGAGCAGTACTTC
cdr3_aa: CASSLAVLGYEQYF

d_call: TRBD1
v_call: TRBV27
clone_size: -
j_call: TRBJ1-4
cdr3_nt: TGTGCCAGCATCTTCTGGACAGGGTCTAATGAAAAACTGTTTTTT
cdr3_aa: CASIFWTGSNEKLFF

d_call: TRBD1
v_call: TRBV6-4
clone_size: -
j_call: TRBJ1-6
cdr3_nt: TGTGCCAGCAGTCATACCGGGACAGGGGTTTCACCCCTCCACTTT
cdr3_aa: CASSHTGTGVSPLHF

d_call: -
v_call: TRBV19
clone_size: -
j_call: TRBJ1-5
cdr3_nt: TGTGCCAGTAGTATAGATTTTGACGGTCATAGCAATCAGCCCCAGCATTTT
cdr3_aa: CASSIDFDGHSNQPQHF

d_call: TRBD2
v_call: TRBV30
clone_size: -
j_call: TRBJ2-5
cdr3_nt: TGTGCCTGGAGTGTAAGCTTTGCTAGCGGGGGGGAAGAGACCCAGTACTTC
cdr3_aa: CAWSVSFASGGEETQYF

d_call: -
v_call: TRBV6-5
clone_size: few
j_call: TRBJ1-1
cdr3_nt: TGTGCCAGCAGGCTACAGGATTGGTACACTGAAGCTTTCTTT
cdr3_aa: CASRLQDWYTEAFF

d_call: -
v_call: TRBV5-4
clone_size: -
j_call: TRBJ1-2
cdr3_nt: TGTGCCAGCAGCTTGGCCGCCGTCAACTATGGCTACACCTTC
cdr3_aa: CASSLAAVNYGYTF

d_call: -
v_call: TRBV5-6
clone_size: -
j_call: TRBJ2-4
cdr3_nt: TGTGCCAGCAGCTTTGGTAGACCGGCCAAAAACATTCAGTACTTC
cdr3_aa: CASSFGRPAKNIQYF

d_call: TRBD1
v_call: TRBV19
clone_size: -
j_call: TRBJ2-7
cdr3_nt: TGTGCCAGTAGCCCTCTTGACAGGGCCAAACCCTACGAGCAGTACTTC
cdr3_aa: CASSPLDRAKPYEQYF

d_call: -
v_call: TRBV2
clone_size: few
j_call: TRBJ2-1
cdr3_nt: TGTGCCAGCAGTAACCAGCTCTCCTACAATGAGCAGTTCTTC
cdr3_aa: CASSNQLSYNEQFF

d_call: -
v_call: TRBV7-2
clone_size: few
j_call: TRBJ1-4
cdr3_nt: TGTGCCAGCAGCTTAGAAGGAAGGCTGGGGGCACTGTTTTTT
cdr3_aa: CASSLEGRLGALFF

d_call: -
v_call: TRBV29-1
clone_size: -
j_call: TRBJ1-3
cdr3_nt: TGCAGCTTCTCGGGTCCCTACCCCTTCGGATACTCTGGAAACACCATATATTTT
cdr3_aa: CSFSGPYPFGYSGNTIYF

d_call: -
v_call: TRBV7-9
clone_size: few
j_call: TRBJ2-4
cdr3_nt: TGTGCCAGCAGCTTAGCCAGCCTAGCCAAAAACATTCAGTACTTC
cdr3_aa: CASSLASLAKNIQYF

d_call: -
v_call: TRBV6-1
clone_size: -
j_call: TRBJ2-2
cdr3_nt: TGTGCCAGCAGTGAACCCGGGAGACGGTTCACCGGGGAGCTGTTTTTT
cdr3_aa: CASSEPGRRFTGELFF

d_call: TRBD2
v_call: TRBV27
clone_size: few
j_call: TRBJ2-7
cdr3_nt: TGTGCCAGCAGTTTCGTTCTAGCGGGGGCCCCCTACGAGCAGTACTTC
cdr3_aa: CASSFVLAGAPYEQYF

d_call: -
v_call: TRBV10-3
clone_size: -
j_call: TRBJ1-6
cdr3_nt: TGTGCCATCAGTGAAAGACAGGTAGATGATAATTCACCCCTCCACTTT
cdr3_aa: CAISERQVDDNSPLHF

d_call: -
v_call: TRBV9
clone_size: -
j_call: TRBJ1-1
cdr3_nt: TGTGCCAGCAGCCTTCAAGACACTGAAGCTTTCTTT
cdr3_aa: CASSLQDTEAFF

d_call: -
v_call: TRBV25-1
clone_size: few
j_call: TRBJ1-5
cdr3_nt: TGTGCCAGCAGTGGCACCGGGACCGGTCAGCCCCAGCATTTT
cdr3_aa: CASSGTGTGQPQHF

d_call: -
v_call: TRBV5-1
clone_size: -
j_call: TRBJ1-4
cdr3_nt: TGCGCCAGCAGACGGGACGAAGGGGAAAAACTGTTTTTT
cdr3_aa: CASRRDEGEKLFF

d_call: TRBD2
v_call: TRBV7-9
clone_size: few
j_call: TRBJ2-1
cdr3_nt: TGTGCCAGCAGCGTTAATGCGGGGGATGAGCAGTTCTTC
cdr3_aa: CASSVNAGDEQFF

d_call: -
v_call: TRBV5-1
clone_size: few
j_call: TRBJ1-2
cdr3_nt: TGCGCCAGCAGCTTGGAACAGGGTGGTGGCTACACCTTC
cdr3_aa: CASSLEQGGGYTF

d_call: -
v_call: TRBV6-5
clone_size: -
j_call: TRBJ2-3
cdr3_nt: TGTGCCAGCAGGTCCGGGGGCCCGACAGATACGCAGTATTTT
cdr3_aa: CASRSGGPTDTQYF

d_call: -
v_call: TRBV28
clone_size: few
j_call: TRBJ1-1
cdr3_nt: TGTGCCAGCAATCGGGGGTCGGTAGAAGCTTTCTTT
cdr3_aa: CASNRGSVEAFF